A single sample is the source of the 13 T cell receptor beta chains below, sequenced in a study of T cells in women clearing cervical HPV infection listed by TCRdb under 2018. Library method: the immunoSEQ multiplex PCR assay. TCRdb holds this immuneACCESS table with in-frame rearrangements only. Some clones are missing; in checked studies, unresolved V genes explain under half, and the rest has no known cause. The sample's table covers around 39,000 clones. The ten largest clones represent roughly 3.7% of the sample. The sample was blood buffy coat. All receptors derive from a woman between 18 and 69 years old with a cervical HPV16 infection that either progressed to CIN3+ or cleared (not recorded which).

A remark on this clone: The read falls 3 residues short of the CDR3 end, and the missing part is taken from the germline J gene. V usage is TRBV20-1 and J usage is TRBJ2-1, with 10 bases fitting TRBD2. This CDR3 comprises 13 residues. J lost 4 bases, V lost 6 bases, and 3 bases had no gene match. Germline-derived CDR1 and CDR2 are DFQATT and SNEGSKA (reference sequence). Partial CDR3 DNA: TGCAGTGCAGCGGGAGGGCCTTACAATGAG. As protein: CSAAGGPYNE. The entire CDR3 sequence reads CSAAGGPYNEQFF.

As concerns this clone: The read ends 3 residues shy of where the CDR3 ends; the end is completed using the germline J gene. The chain couples TRBV2 to TRBJ2-3; TRBD2 agrees at 12 bases. This CDR3 is 15 amino acids long. Trimming at V came to 8 bases and at J to 2 bases, leaving 5 bases not matched to a gene. Germline CDR1 SNHLY, CDR2 FYNNEI. CDR3 in amino acids: CASSTSGRLTDTQYF. The CDR3 bases that were read are TGTGCCAGCTCGACTAGCGGGAGACTCACAGATACG.

As concerns this clone: From the germline J gene comes the end of the CDR3, since the read stops 3 residues before it. The chain uses TRBV23-1 and TRBJ2-7; 9 bases line up with TRBD1. TRBV23-1 is assigned to the ORF class and has an uncertain function. With V trimmed by 9 bases and J by 5 bases, 2 bases remained unmatched. This CDR3 has 11 residues. CDR3 amino acids: CARGQGDEQYF. CDR3 bases read: TGCGCCAGGGGACAGGGAGACGAG.

A note on this clone: The read ends 3 residues before the CDR3 terminus; that terminus is restored from the germline J gene. The chain carries TRBV5-1 and TRBJ1-5; possible D gene TRBD1, 5 bases. The CDR3 is 15 amino acids. V lost 1 base, J lost 3 bases, and 11 bases lay in between. Per germline, CDR1 SGHRS and CDR2 YFSETQ. The sequenced part of the CDR3 DNA is TGCGCCAGCAGCTTGAATCCAGGGTCCAATCAGCCC. It codes for CASSLNPGSNQP. The full CDR3 is CASSLNPGSNQPQHF.

Details on this clone: The DNA ends 3 residues before the CDR3 does, and the rest of the CDR3 is filled in from the germline J gene. The chain combines TRBV5-1 with TRBJ2-2, with 11 bases fitting TRBD2. V dropped 0 bases and J dropped 7; count of bases not matched to a gene: 8. Germline lookup yields CDR1 SGHRS and CDR2 YFSETQ. This CDR3 has 17 residues. The DNA read from the CDR3 is TGCGCCAGCAGCTTGGGGCTAGCGGGAGGAGAAGGCGGGGAG. This sequence encodes CASSLGLAGGEGGE. The full CDR3 is CASSLGLAGGEGGELFF.

This clone is deemed medium-sized by its frequency. Read coverage stops 3 residues before the CDR3 terminus; the germline J gene supplies the remainder. V gene TRBV6-2 or TRBV6-3 combines with J gene TRBJ2-7, with D possibly TRBD1 on 6 matching bases. This CDR3 has 15 amino acids. CDR1 and CDR2 (germline): MNHEY, SVGEGT. V was clipped by 5 bases and J by 1 base, with 15 bases between them. The CDR3 sequence: CASSVQGEGSYEQYF. The DNA read from the CDR3 is TGTGCCAGCAGTGTACAGGGAGAGGGGTCCTACGAG.

In the case of this clone: Read coverage stops 3 residues before the CDR3 terminus; the germline J gene supplies the remainder. V and J are TRBV6-1 and TRBJ1-1; 10 nucleotides align to TRBD1. Germline-derived CDR1 and CDR2 are MNHNS and SASEGT. The CDR3 sequence is 16 residues long. Losses at the gene ends were 0 bases for V and 3 bases for J; bases not matched to a gene: 4. The CDR3 DNA, read in part, is TGTGCCAGCAGTGAAGCGGCCGGGACAGGGGACACTGAA. Protein: CASSEAAGTGDTE. The entire CDR3 sequence reads CASSEAAGTGDTEAFF.

As regards this clone: The read stops 3 residues short of the end of the CDR3; the missing end is completed from the germline J gene. This chain uses TRBV27 with TRBJ2-5; TRBD2 is a possible D gene (6 bases). V lost 5 bases to trimming and J lost 5 bases, with 21 bases between them. The CDR3 loop spans 16 amino acids. From germline, CDR1 is MNHEY and CDR2 SMNVEV (reference sequence). The part of the CDR3 DNA that was read is TGTGCCAGCAGTATGCTCCAGGGACTTAAAGCGGAGACC. Protein sequence: CASSMLQGLKAET. The CDR3 in its entirety is CASSMLQGLKAETQYF.

Concerning this clone itself: The observed sequence ends 3 residues before the CDR3 terminus, with the missing tail filled in from the germline J gene. This rearrangement joins TRBV19 to TRBJ2-2; possible D gene TRBD1, 5 bases. The germline CDR1 and CDR2 sequences are LNHDA and SQIVND (reference sequence). The V end lost 7 bases, the J end lost 1 base, and 16 bases lay between the germline ends. The CDR3 loop spans 16 amino acids. This CDR3 is CASTKIGARNTGELFF. The CDR3 bases that were read are TGTGCCAGTACCAAAATTGGGGCTAGGAACACCGGGGAG.

With regard to this clone: The junction differs from germline at one of its ends, possibly a read error. The CDR3 end falls 3 residues outside the read, so it is completed with the germline J gene. The rearrangement joins TRBV5-1 to TRBJ2-1, with TRBD1 matching 8 bases. CDR1 and CDR2 (germline): SGHRS, YFSETQ. The CDR3 runs 13 residues. CDR3 region: CAGSWDRHTEQFF. The DNA read from the CDR3 is TGCGCCGGCAGCTGGGACAGGCACACTGAG.

Notes on this clone: With the read ending 3 residues before the CDR3 end, the germline J gene is used to fill in that end. The gene calls are TRBV29-1 and TRBJ1-5, with D uncertain. V was shortened by 6 bases and J by 1 base, with 10 bases between the two germline ends. The CDR3 extends over 13 amino acids. Germline-derived CDR1 and CDR2 are SQVTM and ANQGSEA. CDR3: CSVGFESNQPQHF. Incomplete CDR3 DNA: TGCAGCGTCGGTTTCGAGAGCAATCAGCCC.

Of note for this clone: With the read ending 3 residues before the CDR3 end, the germline J gene is used to fill in that end. The chain uses TRBV20-1 and TRBJ2-3, with TRBD1 matching over 9 bases. Germline V lookup: CDR1 DFQATT, CDR2 SNEGSKA (reference sequence). The CDR3 length is 15 residues. J gave up 3 bases and V 5 bases, and 9 bases lay outside the gene matches. The DNA read from the CDR3 is TGCAGTGCTCCGAAACAGGGGGCGCTGACAGATACG. Amino acid sequence: CSAPKQGALTDT. The whole CDR3 sequence is CSAPKQGALTDTQYF.

In the case of this clone: The CDR3 end is not reached by the read, which stops 3 residues before it; the germline J gene fills it in. The V call is TRBV7-6, the J call TRBJ1-1; the D gene is possibly TRBD1 (5 bases). Germline-derived CDR1 and CDR2 are SGHVS and FNYEAQ. Trimming pared 0 bases from V and 7 bases from J, leaving 12 bases between. This CDR3 region has 14 residues. CDR3 sequence: CASSLAGRGVEAFF. CDR3 DNA (partial): TGTGCCAGCAGCTTAGCAGGGCGGGGGGTTGAA.